A selection of T cell receptor beta chains follows, all from one sample in a study of blood T cell repertoires in COVID-19. Measured with immunoSEQ multiplex PCR; TCRdb has only the in-frame clones, and not every one. The top ten clones hold about 12% of a sample with roughly 200,000 clones, 70% to 90% of them seen once. The sample consisted of peripheral blood. The receptors here all came from a woman aged 18-29 years who had recovered from COVID-19. Each CDR3 is given without its conserved first and last residue. Each record gives: CDR3 length, V gene, clone size, CDR3 protein. A clone size is listed for some rows: how often the clone was seen (once, few, many), or a class if it is expanded.

len: 13
v_gene: TRBV6-4
abundance: .
CDR3aa: ASTPRAGDTGELF

len: 14
v_gene: TRBV9
abundance: .
CDR3aa: ASSVGTTSHGETQY

len: 12
v_gene: TRBV10-3
abundance: once
CDR3aa: AISEKRGSLEQY

len: 17
v_gene: TRBV11-2
abundance: .
CDR3aa: ASSLDFRSRRLKNTEAF

len: 11
v_gene: TRBV19
abundance: .
CDR3aa: ASSFDRGQPQH

len: 11
v_gene: TRBV3-1/TRBV3-2
abundance: .
CDR3aa: ASSRQGTTEAF

len: 14
v_gene: TRBV29-1
abundance: few
CDR3aa: SARSGGNWDTGELF

len: 15
v_gene: TRBV6-6
abundance: .
CDR3aa: ASSLLGQGETNEKLF

len: 11
v_gene: TRBV27
abundance: .
CDR3aa: ASSPGNTGELF

len: 16
v_gene: TRBV4-2
abundance: .
CDR3aa: ASSQDGTAGTGVYEQY

len: 12
v_gene: TRBV4-1
abundance: once
CDR3aa: ASNTGALTDTQY

len: 11
v_gene: TRBV14
abundance: .
CDR3aa: ASRQAGGETAF

len: 10
v_gene: TRBV29-1
abundance: once
CDR3aa: SAGQGNQPQH

len: 14
v_gene: TRBV13
abundance: .
CDR3aa: ASSSAATGHQESQY

len: 10
v_gene: TRBV18
abundance: .
CDR3aa: ASSPHSYEQY

len: 13
v_gene: TRBV6-6
abundance: .
CDR3aa: ASSPGQGAVQPQH

len: 13
v_gene: TRBV7-3
abundance: .
CDR3aa: ASSLLAGAFNEQF

len: 14
v_gene: TRBV24-1
abundance: .
CDR3aa: ATSDAGTGRGQPQH

len: 11
v_gene: TRBV9
abundance: .
CDR3aa: ASSGGQGEKLF

len: 10
v_gene: TRBV19
abundance: .
CDR3aa: ASSRTGNEQF

len: 15
v_gene: TRBV7-2
abundance: .
CDR3aa: ASSLTLMGGSPYEQY

len: 11
v_gene: TRBV6-5
abundance: .
CDR3aa: ASSLQQGNTIY

len: 13
v_gene: TRBV1
abundance: .
CDR3aa: TSSRSHRVDQPQH

len: 14
v_gene: TRBV7-3
abundance: .
CDR3aa: ASSPGRAGVFYEQY

len: 13
v_gene: TRBV11-2
abundance: .
CDR3aa: ASSQGQLAKNIQY

len: 12
v_gene: TRBV27
abundance: .
CDR3aa: ASKGLGLDTPEY

len: 11
v_gene: TRBV27
abundance: .
CDR3aa: ASSLDSNTEAF

len: 10
v_gene: TRBV19
abundance: .
CDR3aa: ASKSGNTEAF

len: 10
v_gene: TRBV24-1
abundance: .
CDR3aa: ATSDGGPGYT

len: 13
v_gene: TRBV27
abundance: .
CDR3aa: ASTLTGISSYEQY

len: 10
v_gene: TRBV11-3
abundance: .
CDR3aa: ASSGLSNEQF

len: 12
v_gene: TRBV18
abundance: .
CDR3aa: ASSPTGAPGELF

len: 12
v_gene: TRBV5-8
abundance: .
CDR3aa: ASRGQGRNYEQY

len: 14
v_gene: TRBV11-2
abundance: .
CDR3aa: ASSLGTGGHTGELF

len: 6
v_gene: TRBV29-1
abundance: .
CDR3aa: SVEEGL

len: 11
v_gene: TRBV30
abundance: .
CDR3aa: ACKAGGGEKLF

len: 14
v_gene: TRBV5-6
abundance: once
CDR3aa: ASSYPGTLTYNEQF

len: 12
v_gene: TRBV2
abundance: .
CDR3aa: ASSRTWLNYGYT

len: 13
v_gene: TRBV7-3
abundance: .
CDR3aa: ASSLRGGRYNEQF

len: 12
v_gene: TRBV4-1
abundance: .
CDR3aa: ASSRRGGAQGYT

len: 9
v_gene: TRBV30
abundance: .
CDR3aa: ACDSITEAF

len: 11
v_gene: TRBV9
abundance: .
CDR3aa: ASSASTNEKLF

len: 13
v_gene: TRBV7-3
abundance: few
CDR3aa: ASSLIQGPRAGYT

len: 12
v_gene: TRBV29-1
abundance: .
CDR3aa: SVDPDSGAEGYT

len: 12
v_gene: TRBV4-3
abundance: .
CDR3aa: ASRQGTAEYGYT

len: 11
v_gene: TRBV2
abundance: .
CDR3aa: ACLTGSSYEQY

len: 13
v_gene: TRBV9
abundance: .
CDR3aa: ASSVDGTGVNEQF

len: 12
v_gene: TRBV29-1
abundance: .
CDR3aa: SVGSITGYYEQY

len: 9
v_gene: TRBV29-1
abundance: .
CDR3aa: SGGQGDGAF